These 15 T cell receptor beta chains were all obtained from the same sample, sequenced in a study of Graves' ophthalmopathy and Graves' hyperthyroidism. Amplified TCR beta CDR3 regions were obtained using RNA transcripts as template. Second-round multiplex PCR came after first-round RT-PCR with HTBI primers. TCRdb analysed the multiplex PCR reads with MiXCR anew, one entry per CDR3 protein. Here the sample spans roughly 220,000 distinct CDR3 sequences, less than 55% being singletons. Sequencing used peripheral blood. The receptors were sampled from an adult man with Graves' ophthalmopathy.

V is TRBV29-1 and J is TRBJ2-5; D possibly corresponds to TRBD1 (6 bases). V lost 6 bases and J lost 3, with 14 bases in between. The CDR3 is 13 residues long. The V gene's germline CDR1 is SQVTM and CDR2 ANQGSEA. CDR3 residues: CSVIWDTKETQYF. As DNA, the CDR3 is TGCAGCGTCATCTGGGACACAAAAGAGACCCAGTACTTC.

This clonotype was detected a few times. V is TRBV12-3 or TRBV12-4 and J is TRBJ2-7; 8 nucleotides match TRBD2. CDR3 length equals 15 residues. Losses at the gene ends were 3 bases for V and 3 bases for J; bases not matched to a gene: 7. The CDR3 sequence is CASSLHPGTSYEQYF. The CDR3 DNA reads as TGTGCCAGCAGTTTGCACCCCGGGACTAGCTACGAGCAGTACTTC.

The chain employs TRBV10-3 and TRBJ1-1, with TRBD1 identical over 8 bases. Germline trimming cut 0 bases from V and 3 bases from J; bases unmatched to any gene: 3. The CDR3 loop spans 15 amino acids. In germline, CDR1 is ENHRY, CDR2 SYGVKD. The CDR3 reads CAISESDRADTEAFF. CDR3 coding DNA: TGTGCCATCAGTGAGTCGGACAGGGCGGACACTGAAGCTTTCTTT.

The CDR3 DNA sequence: TGCGCCAGCAGCTTGGTCAGTAATTCACCCCTCCACTTT. Translating it yields CASSLVSNSPLHF. The chain couples TRBV5-1 to TRBJ1-6, with unresolved D. The ends were cut back, 0 bases at V and 6 bases at J, with 4 bases in the middle. The length of the CDR3 is 13 residues. CDR1 is SGHRS and CDR2 is YFSETQ in the germline V gene.

As regards this clonotype: A read error may explain this, as a much larger clone is one base away. The chain is built from TRBV29-1 and TRBJ2-7; weak D call: TRBD1 (7 bases). Germline CDR1 and CDR2: SQVTM and ANQGSEA. Trimming left V 6 bases short and J 6 bases short, with 18 bases between. This CDR3 region has 13 residues. CDR3 region: CSVGSTTGSEQYF. The DNA of the CDR3 is TGCAGCGTCGGGAGTACGACAGGGTCCGAGCAGTACTTC.

The genes are TRBV11-2 and TRBJ2-5, with D perhaps matching TRBD1 (9 bases). The V end lost 4 bases, the J end lost 1 base, and 19 bases lay between the germline ends. Germline assignment: CDR1 SGHAT and CDR2 FQNNGV. CDR3 size: 17 residues. CDR3 residues: CASSSGGTGTFQETQYF. CDR3 nucleotide sequence: TGTGCCAGCAGCTCGGGGGGGACAGGGACCTTCCAAGAGACCCAGTACTTC.

V usage is TRBV12-3 or TRBV12-4 and J usage is TRBJ2-5; no clear D gene. V was cut by 2 bases and J by 4 bases, with 11 bases left in between. The CDR3 extends over 14 amino acids. CDR3 amino acids: CASSLRSGGETQYF. CDR3 DNA: TGTGCCAGCAGTTTACGGTCAGGTGGAGAGACCCAGTACTTC.

The table lists this clonotype with many counts. This rearrangement joins TRBV24-1 to TRBJ2-5; unclear D gene. V lost 11 bases, J lost 0 bases, and 9 bases lay in between. The CDR3 length is 12 residues. CDR1 is KGHDR, CDR2 SFDVKD, per germline. The CDR3 protein is CAKGRYQETQYF. CDR3 DNA sequence: TGTGCCAAAGGACGGTACCAAGAGACCCAGTACTTC.

This clonotype was observed a few times. The rearrangement uses TRBV12-3 or TRBV12-4 and TRBJ2-7; TRBD1 agrees at 9 bases. This CDR3 is 13 amino acids long. Trimming cost V 5 bases and J 2 bases; bases outside gene matches: 1. CDR3 loop: CASSGQGPYEQYF. Written as DNA, the CDR3 is TGTGCCAGCAGTGGACAGGGGCCCTACGAGCAGTACTTC.

The chain employs TRBV5-1 and TRBJ2-7, with a weak D call TRBD1 (5 bases). The CDR3 runs 14 residues. V gave up 0 bases and J gave up 5 bases, with 12 bases separating them. Looked up from germline, CDR1 is SGHRS and CDR2 is YFSETQ. The CDR3 protein is CASSLDRRPNEQYF. CDR3 DNA sequence: TGCGCCAGCAGCTTGGACAGGCGACCAAACGAGCAGTACTTC.

This clonotype was counted between two and nine times. V gene TRBV12-3 or TRBV12-4 combines with J gene TRBJ2-7; possibly TRBD1 for D (5 bases). Trimming stripped 4 bases from V and 3 bases from J, with 13 bases between. The CDR3 contains 14 residues. The DNA for the CDR3 is TGTGCCAGCAGTTGGCCGGGCAGGGTCTACGAGCAGTACTTC. Its protein product is CASSWPGRVYEQYF.

The chain couples TRBV7-9 to TRBJ2-5, with D perhaps assigned TRBD1 or TRBD2 (5 bases each). This CDR3 comprises 16 residues. V lost 5 bases and J 2 bases, leaving 18 bases between the germline ends. The germline V gene has CDR1 SEHNR and CDR2 FQNEAQ (reference sequence). The chain's CDR3 is CASSLPREGRQETQYF. Written as DNA, the CDR3 is TGTGCCAGCAGCCTACCCCGCGAGGGGAGACAAGAGACCCAGTACTTC.

This clonotype was seen a few times. The genes are TRBV5-4 and TRBJ2-2, with a weak D call TRBD1 (5 bases). The CDR3 length is 11 residues. The V gene's germline CDR1 is SGHNT and CDR2 YYREEE (reference sequence). V lost 9 bases and J 4 bases, leaving 7 bases between the germline ends. The CDR3 loop reads CATQGTGELFF. CDR3 nucleotide sequence: TGTGCCACCCAGGGCACCGGGGAGCTGTTTTTT.

This clonotype was seen a single time. This may arise from a read error, as a much more abundant clone is one base away. This chain joins TRBV2 and TRBJ1-2; D is undetermined. V lost 3 bases to trimming and J lost 5 bases, with 13 bases between them. Germline CDR1 is SNHLY and CDR2 is FYNNEI. The CDR3 covers 14 residues. The CDR3 is CASSDPGRVYGYTF. As DNA, the CDR3 is TGTGCCAGCAGTGACCCTGGACGGGTTTATGGCTACACCTTC.

This chain uses TRBV7-3 with TRBJ1-1, with a possible D match to TRBD1 (6 bases). In germline, CDR1 is SGHTA, CDR2 FQGTGA. The CDR3 has 16 residues. V dropped 6 bases and J dropped 4 bases, with 21 bases sitting between them. The CDR3 sequence: CASRPLAGTKITEAFF. Here the CDR3 DNA reads TGTGCCAGCAGACCCTTAGCCGGGACAAAAATCACTGAAGCTTTCTTT. Filled out from reference TRBV7-3 and TRBJ1-1, the complete variable domain reads GAGVSQTPSNKVTEKGKYVELRCDPISGHTALYWYRQSLGQGPEFLIYFQGTGAADDSGLPNDRFFAVRPEGSVSTLKIQRTERGDSAVYLCASRPLAGTKITEAFFGQGTRLTVV.